One sample yielded the 14 T cell receptor beta chains listed below, sequenced in a study of T cell changes during pregnancy in multiple sclerosis. The protocol was immunoSEQ multiplex PCR, while the TCRdb copy is restricted to in-frame clones and leaves out a portion. The table has roughly 70,000 clones, around nine tenths seen once. The material was peripheral blood, obtained in the third trimester of pregnancy. The origin of the receptors is a female donor with multiple sclerosis, enrolled in a pregnancy study.

A note on this clone: The same CDR3 is also encoded by other DNA sequences in this sample. This CDR3 reads CASSIGQGATEAFF. The CDR3 region has the DNA TGTGCCAGTAGTATAGGACAGGGTGCCACTGAAGCTTTCTTT. This chain connects TRBV19 to TRBJ1-1; the match to TRBD1 covers 7 bases. Germline V CDR1 and CDR2: LNHDA, SQIVND (reference sequence). The V gene end was trimmed by 1 base and the J gene end by 4 bases; junction bases not matched to a gene: 3. This CDR3 is 14 amino acids long.

This chain joins TRBV7-2 and TRBJ2-1, with D perhaps TRBD2 (6 bases). The CDR3 sequence is 16 residues long. V lost 1 base and J 8 bases, leaving 18 bases between the germline ends. Germline values: CDR1 SGHTA, CDR2 FQGNSA. Here the CDR3 DNA reads TGTGCCAGCAGCTTAGTCGGGAGTAAACGGGTTCATGAGCAGTTCTTC. It is translated as CASSLVGSKRVHEQFF.

V is TRBV7-9 and J is TRBJ2-1; 10 positions agree with TRBD1. The CDR3 runs 14 residues. Germline loops: CDR1 SEHNR, CDR2 FQNEAQ (reference sequence). With V trimmed by 3 bases and J by 6 bases, 2 bases remained unmatched. The CDR3 reads CASSFRDRGNEQFF. The DNA of the CDR3 is TGTGCCAGCAGCTTCCGGGACAGGGGCAATGAGCAGTTCTTC.

V usage is TRBV5-4 and J usage is TRBJ1-5; TRBD1 aligns across 7 bases. This CDR3 comprises 14 residues. The V segment lost 0 bases and the J segment 6 bases; nucleotides outside the gene matches: 3. The germline gives CDR1 SGHNT, CDR2 YYREEE (reference sequence). CDR3 nucleotide sequence: TGTGCCAGCAGCTTGGGAGGGGGCAGTCAGCCCCAGCATTTT. Its protein is CASSLGGGSQPQHF.

This chain uses TRBV6-6 with TRBJ1-1; D unresolved. V lost 6 bases and J 0 bases, leaving 11 bases between the germline ends. The CDR3 runs 14 residues. Germline CDR1 reads MNHNY; CDR2 reads SVGAGI (reference sequence). The CDR3 is CASSPPVMNTEAFF. CDR3 DNA sequence: TGTGCCAGCAGCCCGCCAGTCATGAACACTGAAGCTTTCTTT.

V and J are TRBV5-1 and TRBJ2-4, with 7 bases aligning to TRBD1. The CDR3 is 18 residues long. Per germline, CDR1 SGHRS and CDR2 YFSETQ. Unmatched junction bases numbered 12, after V lost 3 bases and J lost 0 bases. CDR3 DNA sequence: TGCGCCAGCAGCTGGGACAGCAGACCTTCACTAGCCAAAAACATTCAGTACTTC. Its protein product is CASSWDSRPSLAKNIQYF. The entire variable domain, with the rest obtained from reference TRBV5-1 and TRBJ2-4, is as follows: KAGVTQTPRYLIKTRGQQVTLSCSPISGHRSVSWYQQTPGQGLQFLFEYFSETQRNKGNFPGRFSGRQFSNSRSEMNVSTLELGDSALYLCASSWDSRPSLAKNIQYFGAGTRLSVL.

V gene TRBV6-1 combines with J gene TRBJ1-3; D remains unclear. With 1 base removed from V and 2 bases from J, the gap between germline ends came to 12 bases. The CDR3 spans 16 residues. Germline CDR1 and CDR2: MNHNS and SASEGT. The CDR3 here is CASSEVNRGTGNTIYF. As DNA, the CDR3 is TGTGCCAGCAGTGAAGTAAATAGAGGGACTGGAAACACCATATATTTT.

This clone was observed a few times. The gene calls are TRBV6-5 and TRBJ1-2; 7 bases agree with TRBD1. There are 13 residues in the CDR3. Germline V gives CDR1 MNHEY, CDR2 SVGAGI. With V trimmed by 5 bases and J by 6 bases, 6 bases remained unmatched. The CDR3 sequence is CASSAGQANGYTF. CDR3 nucleotides: TGTGCCAGCAGTGCCGGACAGGCGAATGGCTACACCTTC.

The V call is TRBV18, the J call TRBJ2-1, with 9 bases fitting TRBD1. This CDR3 has 14 amino acids. Germline V gene sequence: CDR1 KGHSH, CDR2 LQKENI. V lost 5 bases, J lost 7 bases, and 6 bases stayed unmatched. The DNA for the CDR3 is TGTGCCAGCTCATACGCACAGGGGGCAAATGAGCAGTTCTTC. It yields the protein CASSYAQGANEQFF. Full variable domain (missing parts from reference TRBV18 and TRBJ2-1): NAGVMQNPRHLVRRRGQEARLRCSPMKGHSHVYWYRQLPEEGLKFMVYLQKENIIDESGMPKERFSAEFPKEGPSILRIQQVVRGDSAAYFCASSYAQGANEQFFGPGTRLTVL.

As DNA, the CDR3 is TGTGCCAGCAGCGAAAATAGTGTGGGGGGGGGAGGAGATACGCAGTATTTT. It is translated as CASSENSVGGGGDTQYF. The V gene is TRBV9, the J gene TRBJ2-3, with 7 bases aligning to TRBD2. V lost 3 bases, J lost 5 bases, and 15 bases stayed unmatched. CDR3 length: 17 residues. Germline loops: CDR1 SGDLS, CDR2 YYNGEE. The full variable domain, in which reference TRBV9 and TRBJ2-3 provide the parts outside the CDR3, is DSGVTQTPKHLITATGQRVTLRCSPRSGDLSVYWYQQSLDQGLQFLIQYYNGEERAKGNILERFSAQQFPDLHSELNLSSLELGDSALYFCASSENSVGGGGDTQYFGPGTRLTVL.

At least ten counts were recorded for this clone. The genes are TRBV6-5 and TRBJ1-5, with D possibly TRBD1 on 6 matching bases. Germline assignment: CDR1 MNHEY and CDR2 SVGAGI. The CDR3 has 13 amino acids. Between the trimmed V and J ends, which lost 10 bases and 0 bases, there was a span of 10 bases. This chain's CDR3 is CATGTFSNQPQHF. CDR3 bases: TGTGCCACCGGGACATTTAGCAATCAGCCCCAGCATTTT.

The chain is built from TRBV6-1 and TRBJ1-3; weak D call: TRBD1 (5 bases). Trimming stripped 7 bases from V and 1 base from J, with 8 bases between. CDR1 and CDR2 from the germline V gene are MNHNS and SASEGT. The CDR3 is made up of 13 amino acids. This CDR3 reads CASIAGSGNTIYF. The CDR3, as DNA: TGTGCCAGCATAGCAGGGTCTGGAAACACCATATATTTT.

The chain combines TRBV7-6 with TRBJ2-2, with D perhaps TRBD2 (6 bases). Trimming stripped 2 bases from V and 4 bases from J, with 11 bases between. This CDR3 contains 15 residues. CDR1 and CDR2 from the germline V gene are SGHVS and FNYEAQ. CDR3 protein: CASSLRAGITGELFF. CDR3 nucleotides: TGTGCCAGCAGCTTACGGGCGGGGATCACCGGGGAGCTGTTTTTT.

The CDR3 nucleotides are TGTGCCAGCAGTCCAGGACTAGGGAATGAGCAGTTCTTC. Translated, it gives CASSPGLGNEQFF. The rearrangement links TRBV27 to TRBJ2-1, with 7 bases fitting TRBD2. This CDR3 comprises 13 residues. Losses at the gene ends were 5 bases for V and 7 bases for J; bases not matched to a gene: 5. Germline CDR1 reads MNHEY; CDR2 reads SMNVEV (reference sequence).